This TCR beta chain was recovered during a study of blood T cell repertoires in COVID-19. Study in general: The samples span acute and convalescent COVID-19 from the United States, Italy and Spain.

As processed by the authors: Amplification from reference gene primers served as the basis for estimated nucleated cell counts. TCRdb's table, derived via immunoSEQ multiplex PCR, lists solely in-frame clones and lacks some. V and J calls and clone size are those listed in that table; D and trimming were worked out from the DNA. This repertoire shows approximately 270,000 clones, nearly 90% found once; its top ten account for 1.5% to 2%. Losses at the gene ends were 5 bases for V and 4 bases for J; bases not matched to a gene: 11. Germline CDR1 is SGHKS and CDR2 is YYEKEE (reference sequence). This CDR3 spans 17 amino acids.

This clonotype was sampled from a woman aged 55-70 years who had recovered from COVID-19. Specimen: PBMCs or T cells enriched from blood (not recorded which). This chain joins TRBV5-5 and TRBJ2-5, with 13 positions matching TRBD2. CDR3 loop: CASRLRTSGRITETQYF. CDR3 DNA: TGTGCCAGCAGACTAAGGACTAGCGGGAGAATCACAGAGACCCAGTACTTC.